This TCR beta chain was recorded in a study of shared clonotypes between healthy human individuals. Profiled with immunoSEQ multiplex PCR; TCRdb holds only in-frame clones, not every one. The table lists around 1.9 million clones, over 85% of them singletons, with approximately 1.6% in the top ten. As regards this clone: Its antigen is not known.

Findings and limits, study-wide: Exclusively blood specimens were collected; tissue repertoires likely differ. Only a few donors were included, so the genetic and exposure-history diversity represented was limited.

V lost 8 bases and J lost 7; bases outside the gene matches: 8. This CDR3 is 13 amino acids long. Germline lookup yields CDR1 SNHLY and CDR2 FYNNEI. CD45RO-negative, CCR7-positively selected cells formed the naive CD8 fraction, excluding terminally differentiated effector memory CD45RA+ cells. This clonotype originated in a young man in good health. Some clones in this sample may be carry-over from other donors' samples. Specimen: naive CD8+ T cells from PBMCs. The chain is built from TRBV2 and TRBJ2-1; 7 bases match TRBD1. The CDR3 spells CASGTDWGNEQFF. The CDR3 nucleotides read TGTGCCAGCGGGACAGACTGGGGGAATGAGCAGTTCTTC.